The 5 T cell receptor beta chains given below trace back to one sample, sequenced in a study of CXCR3-negative and CXCR3-positive naive CD8 T cells. Each TRB cDNA library was prepared by 5' RACE (with UMI labels). TCRdb reanalyzed the 5' RACE reads and collapses them to one entry per CDR3 protein, without DNA. The table counts about 130,000 distinct CDR3 sequences; 0.25% to 0.35% lies in the top ten. Sequenced sample: naive CXCR3- CD8+ T cells from blood. Indicated subset: CD45RO-CCR7+CD27+CD95- naive CD8+ T cells lacking CXCR3 (TNR3-). Receptors were obtained from a human donor in good health. Some clones in this sample may be carry-over from other donors' samples.

The gene calls are TRBV7-9 and TRBJ2-1; TCRdb picks TRBD1, but there is no DNA to check that call. Germline V gene lookup returns CDR1 SEHNR and CDR2 FQNEAQ (reference sequence). The CDR3 length is 16 residues. CDR3 in amino acids: CASSLRTAPPNNEQFF.

CDR3 residues: CASSVGLVGVETQYF. V usage is TRBV9 and J usage is TRBJ2-5. The CDR3 spans 15 residues. Germline V gene sequence: CDR1 SGDLS, CDR2 YYNGEE.

The chain is built from TRBV5-1 and TRBJ2-7; no DNA is available, so the TRBD1 call from TCRdb remains unchecked. This CDR3 region has 17 residues. Germline CDR1 reads SGHRS; CDR2 reads YFSETQ. CDR3 amino acids: CASSSKWMARACYEQYF.

V is TRBV7-9 and J is TRBJ2-7. Germline assignment: CDR1 SEHNR and CDR2 FQNEAQ (reference sequence). The CDR3 has 15 amino acids. The CDR3 sequence: CASSFRGQEFYEQYF.

The chain combines TRBV29-1 with TRBJ2-7; the D call from TCRdb, TRBD1, cannot be confirmed without DNA. Germline V CDR1 and CDR2: SQVTM, ANQGSEA. The CDR3 spans 13 residues. The chain's CDR3 is CSVGNRFSYEQYF.